This T cell receptor (beta chain) was sequenced for a study of control samples from healthy donors and cancer patients. CDR1 SGHTA and CDR2 FQGNSA come from the germline V gene. Deletions cut 2 bases from V and 5 bases from J, with 13 bases between. This CDR3 comprises 14 residues. Libraries were prepared by immunoSEQ multiplex PCR; TCRdb keeps only in-frame clonotypes and omits some of them. The sample shows about 180,000 clones, 90% of them seen only once. The source of this sequence is a woman aged 45-60 years in good health. The rearrangement uses TRBV7-2 and TRBJ2-7; D possibly corresponds to TRBD1 (5 bases). Sequencing was done on a sample of blood. The CDR3 nucleotides are TGTGCCAGCAGCTTAAGGCAGGGTCACCACGAGCAGTACTTC. Translated: CASSLRQGHHEQYF. Full variable domain (remainder filled in from reference TRBV7-2 and TRBJ2-7): GAGVSQSPSNKVTEKGKDVELRCDPISGHTALYWYRQSLGQGLEFLIYFQGNSAPDKSGLPSDRFSAERTGGSVSTLTIQRTQQEDSAVYLCASSLRQGHHEQYFGPGTRLTVT.